One and the same sample provided the 17 T cell receptor beta chains below, sequenced in a study of blood T cell repertoires in COVID-19. Using immunoSEQ multiplex PCR, the repertoire was profiled, and TCRdb retains in-frame clones only, with some absent. Here the sample spans 150,000 or so clones, 82% being singletons. What was sequenced was peripheral blood. These receptors all come from a human donor with acute or convalescent COVID-19. The donor label of this sample is uncertain.

V usage is TRBV6-5 and J usage is TRBJ2-7, with a weak D call TRBD2 (6 bases). CDR3 length: 15 residues. The germline gives CDR1 MNHEY, CDR2 SVGAGI. Trimming removed 6 bases at V and 5 bases at J, with 20 bases between. DNA of the CDR3: TGTGCCAGCAGACGCCTTAGCGGCGCGTCCCACGAGCAGTACTTC. This codes for CASRRLSGASHEQYF.

The genes are TRBV15 and TRBJ1-2; TRBD1 matches at 9 bases. The CDR3 sequence is 16 residues long. The V gene end was trimmed by 0 bases and the J gene end by 4 bases; junction bases not matched to a gene: 6. Germline V gene data show CDR1 as LNHNV and CDR2 as YYDKDF (reference sequence). The CDR3 reads CATSRDTQGAAYGYTF. The CDR3 DNA sequence: TGTGCCACCAGCAGAGATACACAGGGGGCTGCCTATGGCTACACCTTC.

V gene TRBV11-3 combines with J gene TRBJ1-1, with unresolved D. CDR1 is SGHNT and CDR2 is YENEEA in the germline V gene. CDR3 length: 13 amino acids. Trimming pared 2 bases from V and 11 bases from J, leaving 15 bases between. CDR3 sequence (DNA): TGTGCCAGCAGCTTATTCGGAGAAATGGTCGCTTTCTTT. It specifies CASSLFGEMVAFF.

This clone was seen once. The chain uses TRBV3-1 (or the pseudogene TRBV3-2) and TRBJ2-1; no reliable D call. Between the trimmed V and J ends, which lost 5 bases and 9 bases, there was a span of 11 bases. CDR1 and CDR2 from the germline V gene are LGHDT and YNNKEL (reference sequence). The CDR3 extends over 12 amino acids. The CDR3 region has the DNA TGTGCCAGCAGCGTAGTCGCCGGTGAGCAGTTCTTC. It translates to CASSVVAGEQFF.

The rearrangement links TRBV6-4 to TRBJ1-3, with 12 bases that match TRBD1. Germline values: CDR1 MRHNA, CDR2 SNTAGT. The CDR3 is 22 residues long. V dropped 2 bases and J dropped 3; count of bases not matched to a gene: 20. The CDR3 bases are TGTGCCAGCAGTGACGGACGCTTAACCGGGACAGGGGGCATCGGGTTTGGAAACACCATATATTTT. Translation: CASSDGRLTGTGGIGFGNTIYF.

This clone was picked up a small number of times. The chain couples TRBV5-6 to TRBJ2-7, with a possible D match to TRBD1 (6 bases). Germline V gives CDR1 SGHDT, CDR2 YYEEEE. Trimming removed 4 bases at V and 4 bases at J, with 21 bases between. This CDR3 spans 16 amino acids. The CDR3 DNA reads as TGTGCCAGCAGCCGGGCCGGACAGCTTCAAGGGTACGAGCAGTACTTC. Its protein product is CASSRAGQLQGYEQYF. The full variable domain, its missing parts supplied by reference TRBV5-6 and TRBJ2-7, is DAGVTQSPTHLIKTRGQQVTLRCSPKSGHDTVSWYQQALGQGPQFIFQYYEEEERQRGNFPDRFSGHQFPNYSSELNVNALLLGDSALYLCASSRAGQLQGYEQYFGPGTRLTVT.

The V call is TRBV6-5, the J call TRBJ1-5; possibly TRBD1 for D (5 bases). The V gene's germline CDR1 is MNHEY and CDR2 SVGAGI. Trimming stripped 4 bases from V and 6 bases from J, with 16 bases between. This CDR3 comprises 15 residues. The CDR3 region has the DNA TGTGCCAGCAGTTGGGGCGGGGAGATGGCTCAGCCCCAGCATTTT. Translated: CASSWGGEMAQPQHF.

There are a few counts of this clone. V gene TRBV4-3 combines with J gene TRBJ1-2; D uncertain. This CDR3 spans 14 amino acids. The germline CDR1 and CDR2 sequences are LGHNA and YSLEER. Trimming took 0 bases from V and 2 from J, leaving 7 bases between them. The CDR3 coding sequence is TGCGCCAGCAGCCAAGATAGCAGCAACTATGGCTACACCTTC. Its protein product is CASSQDSSNYGYTF.

The chain employs TRBV7-8 and TRBJ1-6; tentative D call: TRBD1 (6 bases). CDR1 and CDR2 (germline): SGHVS, FQNEAQ. This CDR3 is built from 17 residues. Trimming stripped 6 bases from V and 6 bases from J, with 21 bases between. CDR3: CASSTRLPRGSNSPLHF. DNA for the CDR3: TGTGCCAGCAGTACTCGCCTCCCCAGGGGCTCTAATTCACCCCTCCACTTT.

V is TRBV30 and J is TRBJ1-1, with D tentatively TRBD1 (5 bases). The V gene's germline CDR1 is GTSNPN and CDR2 SVGIG (reference sequence). There are 12 residues in the CDR3. V dropped 4 bases and J dropped 8 bases, with 14 bases sitting between them. DNA of the CDR3: TGTGCCTGGACAGGGTGGAAACGGGAAGCTTTCTTT. Its protein product is CAWTGWKREAFF.

This chain joins TRBV6-2 or TRBV6-3 and TRBJ2-7, with D possibly being TRBD1 (5 bases). CDR3 size: 15 residues. V was cut by 5 bases and J by 6 bases, with 20 bases left in between. The germline CDR1 and CDR2 sequences are MNHEY and SVGEGT. CDR3 protein: CASSLDRPPLGEQYF. DNA of the CDR3: TGTGCCAGCAGTCTAGACAGACCCCCTCTCGGCGAGCAGTACTTC.

With regard to this clone: Other DNA variants within this sample encode the same CDR3. The gene calls are TRBV3-1 (or the pseudogene TRBV3-2) and TRBJ2-3, with TRBD1 matching 9 bases. The CDR3 runs 15 residues. Unmatched junction bases numbered 4, after V lost 4 bases and J lost 2 bases. CDR1 LGHDT and CDR2 YNNKEL come from the germline V gene (reference sequence). The CDR3 spells CASSPGTGYTDTQYF. CDR3 in DNA: TGTGCCAGCAGCCCCGGGACAGGGTACACAGATACGCAGTATTTT.

This rearrangement joins TRBV2 to TRBJ2-5; D call uncertain. The CDR3 contains 12 residues. Germline-derived CDR1 and CDR2 are SNHLY and FYNNEI. V lost 4 bases, J lost 6 bases, and 9 bases lay in between. The CDR3 is CASSVQTQTQYF. CDR3 DNA: TGTGCCAGCAGTGTACAAACCCAGACCCAGTACTTC.

V is TRBV6-5 and J is TRBJ2-2, with no clear D. The CDR3 totals 15 residues. The V end was cut by 0 bases, the J end by 6 bases, with 11 bases between. Germline CDR1 is MNHEY and CDR2 is SVGAGI. The CDR3 here is CASSYSLSVAGELFF. CDR3 nucleotides: TGTGCCAGCAGTTACTCCTTGAGCGTGGCCGGGGAGCTGTTTTTT.

The V gene is TRBV19, the J gene TRBJ1-5; no definite D call. Per germline, CDR1 LNHDA and CDR2 SQIVND (reference sequence). The V gene lost 4 bases and the J gene lost 3 bases, with 7 bases spanning the gap. The CDR3 spans 13 residues. CDR3 loop: CASSKSHNQPQHF. DNA of the CDR3: TGTGCCAGTAGTAAAAGCCACAATCAGCCCCAGCATTTT.

The J gene is TRBJ1-5, the V gene TRBV19, with D possibly being TRBD1 (5 bases). Trimming stripped 0 bases from V and 4 bases from J, with 13 bases between. Looked up from germline, CDR1 is LNHDA and CDR2 is SQIVND (reference sequence). The CDR3 consists of 16 residues. The CDR3 DNA follows: TGTGCCAGTAGTATAGAGACAGACCCAGTTAATCAGCCCCAGCATTTT. Its translation: CASSIETDPVNQPQHF.

J is TRBJ2-2 and V is TRBV4-2; 9 bases align to TRBD1. The CDR3 is 14 amino acids. Germline CDR1 and CDR2: LGHNA and YNFKEQ. J gave up 6 bases and V 4 bases, and 3 bases lay outside the gene matches. The CDR3 bases are TGTGCCAGCAGCCCGACAGGGGGTGCCGGGGAGCTGTTTTTT. Its translation is CASSPTGGAGELFF.